This T cell receptor beta chain is from a study of T cell repertoires in cytomegalovirus infection. Study in general: Matching HLA type and CMV infection were both indicated by public TCR beta signatures.

V dropped 2 bases and J dropped 10 bases, with 11 bases sitting between them. The CDR3 covers 12 residues. Per germline, CDR1 SEHNR and CDR2 FQNEAQ (reference sequence). On this clonotype: The antigen remains unidentified.

TCRdb processed the reads anew with MiXCR; each CDR3 protein has one entry. Among 110,000 or so distinct CDR3 sequences listed, roughly 31% were seen once. The sample was CD8+ T cells from cultured PBMCs, taken from culture after CMV antigen stimulation. The chain has TRBV7-9 and TRBJ1-1, with D hard to call. This receptor was taken from a human donor in good health (CMV status not recorded). Some clones in this sample may be carry-over from other donors' samples. This chain's CDR3 is CASSLLRDGAFF. CDR3 in DNA: TGTGCCAGCAGCTTATTAAGGGATGGAGCTTTCTTT.